The clone carrying this TCR beta chain appeared a few times. The authors' processing: A papillary thyroid cancer distant-metastasis classifier was built from CDR3 differences across clinicopathological groups. From the PCR reads, TCRdb re-called clones with MiXCR. The V and J calls come from TCRdb's annotation, not from the publication. The sample records 20,000 to 25,000 clones, about an eighth being singletons. The entry originates in a study of metastatic and nonmetastatic thyroid tumors. Study context: Peripheral blood and tumor or nodule samples from malignant and benign thyroid patients were compared.

The entire patient cohort was treatment-naive prior to thyroid surgery. Per the germline V gene, CDR1 is KGHSH and CDR2 is LQKENI. The CDR3 runs to 15 residues. Trimming at V came to 6 bases and at J to 2 bases, leaving 8 bases not matched to a gene. The source material was blood. The TCR sequence derives from a female donor with papillary thyroid cancer or a benign thyroid nodule (not recorded which). Some clones in this sample may be carry-over from other donors' samples. The V gene is TRBV18, the J gene TRBJ2-7; 9 bases fit TRBD2. The CDR3 DNA sequence: TGTGCCAGCTCGCTCGGACTAGCGACAACCTACGAGCAGTACTTC. It specifies CASSLGLATTYEQYF.